One and the same sample provided the 32 T cell receptor beta chains below, sequenced in a study of blood T cells in healthy people across ages. Primed by a sample-barcoded 5' primer and a J-beta primer mix, a second PCR proceeded for about 7 to 11 cycles. One entry per CDR3 protein, called by TCRdb with MiXCR from the 5' RACE reads. The sample gives 1.2 million to 1.5 million distinct CDR3 sequences, approximately 63% of which show up once; about 6.3% is in the top ten. Input material: blood. All receptors derive from a man younger than 30 in good health.

The chain recombines TRBV20-1 with TRBJ2-1, with 8 positions matching TRBD2. There are 15 residues in the CDR3. Germline V lookup: CDR1 DFQATT, CDR2 SNEGSKA (reference sequence). V trimming: 6 bases; J trimming: 2 bases; junction bases outside the gene matches: 9. CDR3 DNA sequence: TGCAGTGCCCTCAACCTAGCGGGTACCTACAATGAGCAGTTCTTC. Its protein product is CSALNLAGTYNEQFF.

J is TRBJ2-7 and V is TRBV6-5; possible D gene TRBD1, 7 bases. Trimming left V 6 bases short and J 0 bases short, with 15 bases between. CDR1 and CDR2 from the germline V gene are MNHEY and SVGAGI. The CDR3 sequence is 15 residues long. DNA of the CDR3: TGTGCCAGCAGCCGGGGGACAGTCCCCTCCTACGAGCAGTACTTC. It translates to CASSRGTVPSYEQYF.

The rearrangement joins TRBV6-6 to TRBJ2-7, with unresolved D. This CDR3 has 14 residues. Deletions cut 4 bases from V and 0 bases from J, with 10 bases between. Germline assignment: CDR1 MNHNY and CDR2 SVGAGI (reference sequence). CDR3 sequence reads: CASSLDTHSYEQYF. DNA for the CDR3: TGTGCCAGCAGTTTAGACACCCACTCCTACGAGCAGTACTTC.

The chain uses TRBV28 and TRBJ2-1; D is undetermined. The CDR3 is 10 amino acids. Trimming stripped 10 bases from V and 6 bases from J, with 7 bases between. CDR1 is MDHEN, CDR2 SYDVKM, per germline. In nucleotides, the CDR3 is TGTGCCACAGGTACCAATGAGCAGTTCTTC. Translated: CATGTNEQFF.

The V and J genes are TRBV7-8 and TRBJ2-7; TRBD2 agrees at 8 bases. Trimming removed 5 bases from V and 4 bases from J; junction bases left unmatched: 16. CDR3 length: 17 amino acids. Germline CDR1 and CDR2: SGHVS and FQNEAQ. The CDR3 loop reads CASSPPDSGGPGYEQYF. The CDR3 DNA reads as TGTGCCAGCAGCCCCCCTGATTCGGGAGGGCCTGGTTACGAGCAGTACTTC.

This clonotype was detected a few times. This chain links TRBV20-1 with TRBJ2-7, with a possible D match to TRBD2 (6 bases). V lost 6 bases, J lost 3 bases, and 15 bases lay in between. Germline V gene lookup returns CDR1 DFQATT and CDR2 SNEGSKA (reference sequence). The CDR3 is 13 residues long. In DNA form, the CDR3 reads TGCAGTGCCATGACAAGGACTAACTACGAGCAGTACTTC. Its protein product is CSAMTRTNYEQYF.

The gene calls are TRBV28 and TRBJ1-4; 10 positions agree with TRBD1. The CDR3 contains 16 residues. Germline V gene lookup returns CDR1 MDHEN and CDR2 SYDVKM. Unmatched junction bases numbered 5, after V lost 3 bases and J lost 4 bases. DNA for the CDR3: TGTGCCAGCAGTTTTGACAGGGGGCAGGTTAATGAAAAACTGTTTTTT. Translation: CASSFDRGQVNEKLFF.

This sequence joins TRBV2 and TRBJ2-2, with D perhaps matching TRBD1 or TRBD2 (6 bases each). The V gene's germline CDR1 is SNHLY and CDR2 FYNNEI. The CDR3 runs to 14 residues. V lost 5 bases, J lost 5 bases, and 12 bases lay in between. The CDR3 sequence: CASSYLGGTGELFF. CDR3 nucleotides: TGTGCCAGCAGTTATCTAGGGGGGACCGGGGAGCTGTTTTTT. Filled out from reference TRBV2 and TRBJ2-2, the complete variable domain reads EPEVTQTPSHQVTQMGQEVILRCVPISNHLYFYWYRQILGQKVEFLVSFYNNEISEKSEIFDDQFSVERPDGSNFTLKIRSTKLEDSAMYFCASSYLGGTGELFFGEGSRLTVL.

The chain combines TRBV7-2 with TRBJ1-2, with D possibly being TRBD1 (5 bases). The germline CDR1 and CDR2 sequences are SGHTA and FQGNSA. The CDR3 consists of 14 residues. Trimming took off 4 bases at V and 4 bases at J, with 13 bases between the two ends. CDR3 region: CASSSTRDLYGYTF. Here the CDR3 DNA reads TGTGCCAGCAGCTCTACACGGGACCTCTATGGCTACACCTTC.

The chain joins TRBV12-3 or TRBV12-4 to TRBJ2-1; 9 bases are a match to TRBD2. The length of the CDR3 is 15 residues. Trimming at V came to 5 bases and at J to 3 bases, leaving 5 bases not matched to a gene. The CDR3 bases are TGTGCCAGCAGTCACGGGACTAGCATCTACAATGAGCAGTTCTTC. Translated, it gives CASSHGTSIYNEQFF.

This CDR3 is CASAPTTGATPDTQYF. In nucleotides, the CDR3 is TGCGCCAGCGCACCAACAACAGGGGCCACCCCAGATACGCAGTATTTT. The chain joins TRBV4-1 to TRBJ2-3, with 7 bases identical to TRBD1. CDR3 length: 16 residues. CDR1 is MGHRA and CDR2 is YSYEKL in the germline V gene. The V segment lost 8 bases and the J segment 4 bases; nucleotides outside the gene matches: 15.

This chain connects TRBV6-1 to TRBJ2-1; TRBD2 might be the D (8 bases). Germline V gene lookup returns CDR1 MNHNS and CDR2 SASEGT. The CDR3 has 16 residues. Trimming removed 4 bases at V and 8 bases at J, with 21 bases between. The DNA for the CDR3 is TGTGCCAGCAGTGTAGGACGCGGGGGGACAGACGATGAGCAGTTCTTC. Protein sequence: CASSVGRGGTDDEQFF.

The V gene is TRBV20-1, the J gene TRBJ2-7; D might be TRBD1 (5 bases). Trimming took off 6 bases at V and 4 bases at J, with 16 bases between the two ends. Germline V gene sequence: CDR1 DFQATT, CDR2 SNEGSKA (reference sequence). This CDR3 is 13 amino acids long. As DNA, the CDR3 is TGCAGTGCCCGCACAGTGACAGCTTACGAGCAGTACTTC. This gives the protein CSARTVTAYEQYF.

In its sample, this clonotype was seen a few times. V and J are TRBV20-1 and TRBJ2-7; maybe TRBD2 (6 bases). The CDR3 has 14 residues. V was pared by 5 bases and J by 2 bases, with 16 bases between. Germline lookup yields CDR1 DFQATT and CDR2 SNEGSKA (reference sequence). CDR3 in DNA: TGCAGTGCTCCAATGGAGGGTGCAACCTACGAGCAGTACTTC. It yields the protein CSAPMEGATYEQYF.

The chain couples TRBV6-2 or TRBV6-3 to TRBJ2-3, with a weak D call TRBD1 (8 bases). The germline CDR1 and CDR2 sequences are MNHEY and SVGEGT. Between the trimmed V and J ends, which lost 11 bases and 1 base, there was a span of 13 bases. This CDR3 is built from 13 residues. CDR3 loop: CAGTGGGTDTQYF. CDR3 sequence (DNA): TGTGCCGGAACAGGGGGGGGCACAGATACGCAGTATTTT.

A word on this clonotype: One end of the junction does not line up with germline, which may come from a read error. The chain employs TRBV27 and TRBJ2-5, with TRBD1 matching 7 bases. Germline values: CDR1 MNHEY, CDR2 SMNVEV (reference sequence). The CDR3 length is 15 residues. The CDR3 DNA reads TGTGCTAGCAGCAAAACCGGGACAGTACAAGAGACCCAGTACTTC. Its protein product is CASSKTGTVQETQYF.

The chain uses TRBV28 and TRBJ2-3, with no clear D. The V end was cut by 7 bases, the J end by 1 base, with 9 bases between. CDR3 length: 13 amino acids. CDR1 and CDR2 from the germline V gene are MDHEN and SYDVKM. This CDR3 reads CASTPSGTDTQYF. In DNA form, the CDR3 reads TGTGCCAGCACCCCCAGTGGCACAGATACGCAGTATTTT.

This chain uses TRBV12-5 with TRBJ2-1; possible D gene TRBD2, 6 bases. Per the germline V gene, CDR1 is LGHNT and CDR2 is FRNRAP. The CDR3 extends over 16 amino acids. Trimming stripped 6 bases from V and 6 bases from J, with 21 bases between. CDR3 in DNA: TGTGCTAGTGGGCTTACGGCGACGGAGACTAGCAATGAGCAGTTCTTC. It translates to CASGLTATETSNEQFF.

The chain is built from TRBV12-3 or TRBV12-4 and TRBJ2-4; TRBD1 might be the D (5 bases). The J call may be faulty, since TRBJ2-7 better matches the DNA end. The CDR3 loop spans 14 amino acids. The CDR3 DNA reads as TGTGCCAGCAGTTTCTGGCAGGGTAGAGCCGAGCAGTACTTC. It is translated as CASSFWQGRAEQYF.

The rearrangement uses TRBV27 and TRBJ2-1; 10 bases are a match to TRBD1. Germline values: CDR1 MNHEY, CDR2 SMNVEV (reference sequence). The CDR3 runs to 12 residues. Trimming cost V 6 bases and J 9 bases; bases outside gene matches: 2. The CDR3 region has the DNA TGTGCCAGCAGCAGACAGGGGGCTGAGCAGTTCTTC. Protein sequence: CASSRQGAEQFF.

In its sample, this clonotype was seen a few times. The chain carries TRBV20-1 and TRBJ2-4, with a possible D match to TRBD2 (6 bases). Germline CDR1 and CDR2: DFQATT and SNEGSKA (reference sequence). The CDR3 covers 13 residues. V lost 4 bases, J lost 0 bases, and 7 bases lay in between. The CDR3 loop reads CSATGVAKNIQYF. CDR3 sequence (DNA): TGCAGTGCTACGGGGGTAGCCAAAAACATTCAGTACTTC.

This clonotype was observed a few times. The J gene is TRBJ2-5, the V gene TRBV27; 10 nucleotides agree with TRBD2. Per the germline V gene, CDR1 is MNHEY and CDR2 is SMNVEV (reference sequence). The CDR3 covers 14 residues. V lost 6 bases, J lost 1 base, and 2 bases stayed unmatched. The CDR3 reads CASSRLAGQETQYF. Here the CDR3 DNA reads TGTGCCAGCAGCCGACTAGCGGGCCAAGAGACCCAGTACTTC.

This clonotype turned up a few times. The V call is TRBV6-1, the J call TRBJ2-5; D possibly corresponds to TRBD1 (5 bases). V lost 3 bases to trimming and J lost 5 bases, with 10 bases between them. This CDR3 is 13 amino acids long. The germline V gene encodes CDR1 MNHNS and CDR2 SASEGT. The CDR3 protein is CASSDTSGETQYF. The DNA of the CDR3 is TGTGCCAGCAGTGACACCTCAGGGGAGACCCAGTACTTC.

V usage is TRBV21-1 and J usage is TRBJ2-7. TRBV21-1 is flagged as a pseudogene. This CDR3 region has 13 residues. The CDR3 sequence is CASSKTDRYEQYF. As DNA, the CDR3 is TGTGCCAGCAGCAAAACCGATCGCTACGAGCAGTACTTC.

J is TRBJ2-5 and V is TRBV7-9, with D possibly being TRBD1 (6 bases). There are 16 residues in the CDR3. In germline, CDR1 is SEHNR, CDR2 FQNEAQ (reference sequence). V gave up 3 bases and J gave up 2 bases, with 16 bases separating them. The CDR3 region has the DNA TGTGCCAGCAGCTTCTCTAGGACAGACATGCAAGAGACCCAGTACTTC. Encoded protein: CASSFSRTDMQETQYF.

This chain links TRBV10-3 with TRBJ1-6, with D maybe TRBD1 (5 bases). The CDR3 runs 14 residues. Germline CDR1 reads ENHRY; CDR2 reads SYGVKD. With 3 bases removed from V and 5 bases from J, the gap between germline ends came to 8 bases. CDR3 amino acids: CAISEGTDNSPLHF. The DNA of the CDR3 is TGTGCCATCAGTGAAGGGACGGATAATTCACCCCTCCACTTT.

This clonotype appeared a single time. The chain uses TRBV2 and TRBJ1-2; 7 nucleotides agree with TRBD1. The CDR3 contains 15 residues. The V segment lost 6 bases and the J segment 5 bases; nucleotides outside the gene matches: 12. Germline CDR1 is SNHLY and CDR2 is FYNNEI. In DNA form, the CDR3 reads TGTGCCAGCAGCCCACGACAGGGAGGATCGTATGGCTACACCTTC. Its translation is CASSPRQGGSYGYTF.

The chain joins TRBV6-6 to TRBJ2-6; no clear D. Deletions cut 7 bases from V and 11 bases from J, with 18 bases between. The CDR3 has 14 residues. Germline loops: CDR1 MNHNY, CDR2 SVGAGI (reference sequence). The CDR3: CASTSFDGSHVLTF. CDR3 coding DNA: TGTGCCAGCACGTCGTTCGACGGCTCTCACGTCCTGACTTTC.

The rearrangement joins TRBV20-1 to TRBJ2-1, with D perhaps being TRBD1 or TRBD2 (5 bases each). The DNA end favors TRBJ2-7, so the J call may be wrong. Germline lookup yields CDR1 DFQATT and CDR2 SNEGSKA (reference sequence). This CDR3 is 14 amino acids long. CDR3 protein: CSLWGPLRVDGQYF. Here the CDR3 DNA reads TGCAGCTTGTGGGGACCATTACGAGTGGATGGGCAGTACTTC.

The chain couples TRBV10-3 to TRBJ2-1, with D possibly being TRBD1 (5 bases). The CDR3 contains 14 residues. Per germline, CDR1 ENHRY and CDR2 SYGVKD. The V gene lost 6 bases and the J gene lost 8 bases, with 17 bases spanning the gap. Written as DNA, the CDR3 is TGTGCCATCAGCCTGACAGTTGAGTACGATGAGCAGTTCTTC. Residues: CAISLTVEYDEQFF.

This clonotype has more than one count but fewer than ten. The J gene is TRBJ2-5, the V gene TRBV29-1; tentatively, D is TRBD1 or TRBD2 (5 bases each). CDR1 is SQVTM and CDR2 is ANQGSEA in the germline V gene. Trimming cost V 3 bases and J 5 bases, with 13 bases left between them. The CDR3 has 13 amino acids. The CDR3 DNA is TGCAGCGTTGATACGGGGCGTCGGGAGACCCAGTACTTC. Amino acid sequence: CSVDTGRRETQYF.

The chain joins TRBV20-1 to TRBJ2-1; 11 positions match TRBD1. V dropped 6 bases and J dropped 6; count of bases not matched to a gene: 7. Germline assignment: CDR1 DFQATT and CDR2 SNEGSKA (reference sequence). This CDR3 has 14 residues. The CDR3 loop is CSALDRGLGNEQFF. The CDR3 bases are TGCAGTGCATTGGACAGGGGGCTCGGCAATGAGCAGTTCTTC.